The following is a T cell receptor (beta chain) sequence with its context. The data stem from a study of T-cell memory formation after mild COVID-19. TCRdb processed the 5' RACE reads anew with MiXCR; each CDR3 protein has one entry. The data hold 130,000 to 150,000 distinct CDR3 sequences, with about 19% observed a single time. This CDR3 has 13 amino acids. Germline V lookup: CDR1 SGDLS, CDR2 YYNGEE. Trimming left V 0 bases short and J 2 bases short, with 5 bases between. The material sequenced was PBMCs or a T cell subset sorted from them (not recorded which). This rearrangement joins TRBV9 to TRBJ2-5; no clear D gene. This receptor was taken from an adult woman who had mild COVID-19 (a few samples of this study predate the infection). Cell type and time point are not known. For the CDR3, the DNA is TGTGCCAGCAGCGTAGCTGGTCAAGAGACCCAGTACTTC. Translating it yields CASSVAGQETQYF.